The 8 T cell receptor beta chains presented below share a single source sample, sequenced in a study of OX40 agonist ivuxolimab in advanced cancers. Only in-frame clones appear in the TCRdb table, and some are missing; sequencing was by immunoSEQ multiplex PCR. The table records 22,000 or so clones, more than 80% of them present only once. The sample consisted of CD4+ or CD8+ T cells sorted from blood, taken in a trial of the OX40 agonist ivuxolimab. The receptor source for this set is an adult with an advanced solid tumor such as melanoma, head and neck, liver or kidney cancer.

Ten or more counts support this clone. The V and J genes are TRBV9 and TRBJ2-5, with 8 bases matching TRBD2. Germline lookup yields CDR1 SGDLS and CDR2 YYNGEE. After removal of 0 bases from V and 1 base from J, the junction contained 5 bases not matched to a gene. This CDR3 is built from 16 residues. The CDR3 bases are TGTGCCAGCAGCGTAGGCAACGGGGGGGGCCAAGAGACCCAGTACTTC. Amino acids: CASSVGNGGGQETQYF.

This chain connects TRBV4-3 to TRBJ2-3; possibly TRBD1 for D (6 bases). The CDR3 length is 14 residues. Germline CDR1 LGHNA, CDR2 YSLEER. V lost 4 bases and J lost 6, with 14 bases in between. CDR3 DNA sequence: TGCGCCAGCAGCCTAGGCAGGGGACCGGATACGCAGTATTTT. Amino acid sequence: CASSLGRGPDTQYF.

This rearrangement joins TRBV13 to TRBJ2-3; 8 nucleotides align to TRBD2. From germline, CDR1 is PRHDT and CDR2 FYEKMQ (reference sequence). V trimming: 7 bases; J trimming: 1 base; junction bases outside the gene matches: 7. The CDR3 is 15 residues long. Here the CDR3 reads CASIFGRGGTDTQYF. CDR3 DNA sequence: TGTGCCAGCATCTTCGGGCGGGGGGGCACAGATACGCAGTATTTT.

This chain links TRBV2 with TRBJ2-5, with 11 bases fitting TRBD1. Germline assignment: CDR1 SNHLY and CDR2 FYNNEI. The ends lost 6 bases at V and 0 bases at J; junction bases unmatched: 9. This CDR3 contains 17 residues. CDR3 DNA sequence: TGTGCCAGCAGACAGGACAGGGGGCGTGGGTACCAAGAGACCCAGTACTTC. It yields the protein CASRQDRGRGYQETQYF.

This clone was counted a few times. The J gene is TRBJ2-7, the V gene TRBV7-7, with TRBD1 as a possible D gene (5 bases). Germline values: CDR1 SSHAT, CDR2 FNYEAQ (reference sequence). The CDR3 has 14 amino acids. V shed 5 bases and J shed 2 bases, with 13 bases lying between them. This chain's CDR3 is CASSPQAGTYEQYF. The CDR3 nucleotides are TGTGCCAGCAGCCCCCAGGCAGGGACCTACGAGCAGTACTTC. The whole variable domain, filled in from reference TRBV7-7 and TRBJ2-7, reads GAGVSQSPRYKVTKRGQDVTLRCDPISSHATLYWYQQALGQGPEFLTYFNYEAQPDKSGLPSDRFSAERPEGSISTLTIQRTEQRDSAMYRCASSPQAGTYEQYFGPGTRLTVT.

The sample holds one count of this clone. This chain joins TRBV9 and TRBJ2-3; TRBD2 matches 8 bases. CDR1 and CDR2 (germline): SGDLS, YYNGEE. The J segment lost 10 bases and the V segment lost 7 bases, leaving 5 bases of the junction unmatched. The CDR3 extends over 11 amino acids. CDR3 amino acids: CASSGGVAQYF. The CDR3 DNA reads TGTGCCAGCTCCGGGGGGGTAGCGCAGTATTTT.

This clone is medium-sized within its sample. The CDR3 spells CASSVEYRVGELFF. The CDR3 bases are TGTGCCAGCAGCGTAGAGTACAGGGTCGGGGAGCTGTTTTTT. This rearrangement joins TRBV9 to TRBJ2-2; D is possibly TRBD1 (6 bases). This CDR3 spans 14 amino acids. Germline V gene data show CDR1 as SGDLS and CDR2 as YYNGEE. Trimming took off 0 bases at V and 7 bases at J, with 10 bases between the two ends.

A single count supports this clone. This rearrangement joins TRBV5-4 to TRBJ1-6; D uncertain. The V end lost 0 bases, the J end lost 6 bases, and 7 bases lay between the germline ends. The germline gives CDR1 SGHNT, CDR2 YYREEE (reference sequence). The CDR3 extends over 14 amino acids. CDR3 DNA: TGTGCCAGCAGCTTGGGGCAGCCTAATTCACCCCTCCACTTT. Its translation: CASSLGQPNSPLHF.